Below, 7 T cell receptor beta chains from the same sample are listed, as sequenced in a study of PD-L1 blockade in urothelial cancer. Data came from immunoSEQ multiplex PCR; TCRdb stores just in-frame clones and leaves some out. The sample lists tens of thousands of clones, 85% to 90% occurring once. The specimen comprised PBMCs, sampled around atezolizumab (anti-PD-L1) treatment. All receptors derive from a middle-aged man with urothelial cancer.

The chain uses TRBV6-1 and TRBJ2-7, with a weak D call TRBD1 (6 bases). The CDR3 covers 13 residues. Trimming removed 5 bases at V and 2 bases at J, with 10 bases between. Germline values: CDR1 MNHNS, CDR2 SASEGT. CDR3 in amino acids: CASSFDRPYEQYF. CDR3 DNA sequence: TGTGCCAGCAGTTTCGACAGGCCCTACGAGCAGTACTTC.

V gene TRBV5-1 combines with J gene TRBJ1-4; D is possibly TRBD1 (6 bases). The V gene lost 0 bases and the J gene lost 4 bases, with 10 bases spanning the gap. Per germline, CDR1 SGHRS and CDR2 YFSETQ. CDR3 size: 15 residues. The CDR3 reads CASSLGPGDNEKLFF. The CDR3, as DNA: TGCGCCAGCAGCTTGGGTCCAGGGGATAATGAAAAACTGTTTTTT. Looking up the rest from reference TRBV5-1 and TRBJ1-4 gives the full variable domain: KAGVTQTPRYLIKTRGQQVTLSCSPISGHRSVSWYQQTPGQGLQFLFEYFSETQRNKGNFPGRFSGRQFSNSRSEMNVSTLELGDSALYLCASSLGPGDNEKLFFGSGTQLSVL.

The V call is TRBV12-5, the J call TRBJ2-5, with a weak D call TRBD1 (6 bases). Per germline, CDR1 LGHNT and CDR2 FRNRAP. The CDR3 sequence is 14 residues long. V lost 5 bases to trimming and J lost 1 base, with 11 bases between them. The CDR3 region has the DNA TGTGCTAGTGGTCGGACAGTCTCCCAAGAGACCCAGTACTTC. Encoded protein: CASGRTVSQETQYF.

This clone was seen a single time. The chain is built from TRBV5-1 and TRBJ1-6, with TRBD1 matching over 8 bases. This CDR3 comprises 16 residues. Germline V gene sequence: CDR1 SGHRS, CDR2 YFSETQ. After removal of 0 bases from V and 4 bases from J, the junction contained 3 bases not matched to a gene. In DNA form, the CDR3 reads TGCGCCAGCAGCTTGGGGACAGGGACGTATAATTCACCCCTCCACTTT. Translated, it gives CASSLGTGTYNSPLHF. Filled out from reference TRBV5-1 and TRBJ1-6, the complete variable domain reads KAGVTQTPRYLIKTRGQQVTLSCSPISGHRSVSWYQQTPGQGLQFLFEYFSETQRNKGNFPGRFSGRQFSNSRSEMNVSTLELGDSALYLCASSLGTGTYNSPLHFGNGTRLTVT.

The chain joins TRBV5-1 to TRBJ2-7; tentatively, D is TRBD2 (6 bases). This CDR3 region has 14 residues. Trimming took off 6 bases at V and 1 base at J, with 14 bases between the two ends. CDR1 and CDR2 (germline): SGHRS, YFSETQ. CDR3 sequence reads: CASKPSAVSYEQYF. The CDR3 DNA reads TGCGCCAGCAAACCTAGCGCAGTATCCTACGAGCAGTACTTC.

This rearrangement joins TRBV4-1 to TRBJ2-1; TRBD2 agrees at 9 bases. Germline V CDR1 and CDR2: MGHRA, YSYEKL. This CDR3 comprises 15 residues. V lost 3 bases, J lost 6 bases, and 6 bases stayed unmatched. CDR3 nucleotides: TGCGCCAGCAGCCACGGGGCGGGGGGGATCAATGAGCAGTTCTTC. Protein product: CASSHGAGGINEQFF.

This rearrangement joins TRBV6-5 to TRBJ1-4; 8 nucleotides align to TRBD1. Germline-derived CDR1 and CDR2 are MNHEY and SVGAGI. This CDR3 is 14 amino acids long. V shed 6 bases and J 8 bases; nucleotides not matched to a gene: 8. CDR3 loop: CASSPQGVGEKLFF. Written as DNA, the CDR3 is TGTGCCAGCAGCCCACAGGGGGTCGGCGAAAAACTGTTTTTT.